The clone carrying this T cell receptor (beta chain) was seen many times. As yet, its antigen is unknown. Amplified regions were TCR beta CDR3 sequences from RNA transcripts. The TCR CDR3 was amplified in a first-round RT-PCR using the HTBI primer set. Via MiXCR, TCRdb re-called the multiplex PCR reads, giving one row per CDR3 protein. This table holds about 550,000 distinct CDR3 sequences, less than 25% found once. These data belong to a study of T cells in Graves' hyperthyroidism and ophthalmopathy. Across the study: The blood sample was taken at first diagnosis, before treatment began. Overall study findings and caveats: Researchers report that a 13 V-J model separated ophthalmopathy from stable hyperthyroidism. Ophthalmopathy was identified by the model a median 6.5 months ahead of onset.

The length of the CDR3 is 15 residues. Germline CDR1 is MNHEY and CDR2 is SVGAGI. Between the trimmed V and J ends, which lost 0 bases and 7 bases, there was a span of 12 bases. Sequencing used blood. The V and J genes are TRBV6-5 and TRBJ2-2; tentatively, D is TRBD1 or TRBD2 (6 bases each). This TCR was sampled from a man between 18 and 29 years old with Graves' hyperthyroidism. The CDR3 nucleotides are TGTGCCAGCAGTTACTCCTTAGGGGGGATCGGGGAGCTGTTTTTT. Its protein is CASSYSLGGIGELFF.